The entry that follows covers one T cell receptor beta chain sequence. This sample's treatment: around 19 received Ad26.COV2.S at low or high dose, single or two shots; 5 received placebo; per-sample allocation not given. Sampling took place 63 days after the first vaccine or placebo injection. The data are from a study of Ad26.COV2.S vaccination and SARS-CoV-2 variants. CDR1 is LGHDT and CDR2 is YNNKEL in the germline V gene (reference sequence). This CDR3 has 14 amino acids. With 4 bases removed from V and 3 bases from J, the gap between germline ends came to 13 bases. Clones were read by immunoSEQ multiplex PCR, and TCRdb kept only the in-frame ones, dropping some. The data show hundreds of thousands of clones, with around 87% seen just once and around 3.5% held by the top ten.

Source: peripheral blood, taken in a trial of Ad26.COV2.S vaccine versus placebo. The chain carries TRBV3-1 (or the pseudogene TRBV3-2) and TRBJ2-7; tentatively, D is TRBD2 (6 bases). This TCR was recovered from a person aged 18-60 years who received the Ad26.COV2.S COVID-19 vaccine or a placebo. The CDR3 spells CASSPRLVGYEQYF. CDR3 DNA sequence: TGTGCCAGCAGCCCCCGACTAGTGGGCTACGAGCAGTACTTC.